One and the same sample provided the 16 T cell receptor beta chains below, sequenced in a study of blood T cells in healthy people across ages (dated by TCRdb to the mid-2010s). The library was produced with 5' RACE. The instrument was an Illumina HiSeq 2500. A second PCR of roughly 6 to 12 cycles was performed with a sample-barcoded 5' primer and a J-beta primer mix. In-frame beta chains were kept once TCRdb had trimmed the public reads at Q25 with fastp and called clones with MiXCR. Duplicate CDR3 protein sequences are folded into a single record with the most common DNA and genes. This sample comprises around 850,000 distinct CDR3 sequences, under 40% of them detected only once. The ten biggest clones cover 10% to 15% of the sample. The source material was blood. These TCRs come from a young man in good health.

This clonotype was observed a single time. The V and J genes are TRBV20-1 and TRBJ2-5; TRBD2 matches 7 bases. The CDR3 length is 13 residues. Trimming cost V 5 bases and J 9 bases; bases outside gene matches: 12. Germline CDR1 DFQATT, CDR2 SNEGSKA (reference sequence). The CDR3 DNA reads TGCAGTGCTGAAGGACTAGGTGAGGAGGCCCAGTACTTC. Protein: CSAEGLGEEAQYF.

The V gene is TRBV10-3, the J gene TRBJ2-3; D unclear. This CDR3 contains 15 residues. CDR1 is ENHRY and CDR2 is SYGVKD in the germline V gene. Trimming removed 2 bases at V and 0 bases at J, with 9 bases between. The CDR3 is CAISERGASTDTQYF. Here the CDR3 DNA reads TGTGCCATCAGTGAGCGCGGTGCTAGCACAGATACGCAGTATTTT.

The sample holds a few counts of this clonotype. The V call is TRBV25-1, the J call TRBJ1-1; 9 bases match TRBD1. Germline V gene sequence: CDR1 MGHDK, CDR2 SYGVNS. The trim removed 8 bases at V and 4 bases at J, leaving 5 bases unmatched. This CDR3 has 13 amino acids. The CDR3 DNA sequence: TGTGCCAGCCTTACAGGGGGCGGCACTGAAGCTTTCTTT. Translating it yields CASLTGGGTEAFF.

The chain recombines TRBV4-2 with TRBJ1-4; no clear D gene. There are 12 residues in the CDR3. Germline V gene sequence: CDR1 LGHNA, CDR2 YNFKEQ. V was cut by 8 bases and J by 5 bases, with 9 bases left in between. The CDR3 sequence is CASRPGNEKLFF. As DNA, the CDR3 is TGTGCCAGCCGCCCCGGAAATGAAAAACTGTTTTTT.

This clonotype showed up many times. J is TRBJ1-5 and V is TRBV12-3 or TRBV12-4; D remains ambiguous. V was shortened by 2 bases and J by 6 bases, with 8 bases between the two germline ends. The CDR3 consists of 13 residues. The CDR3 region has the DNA TGTGCCAGCAGTTTACGGGGAGGTCAGCCCCAGCATTTT. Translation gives CASSLRGGQPQHF.

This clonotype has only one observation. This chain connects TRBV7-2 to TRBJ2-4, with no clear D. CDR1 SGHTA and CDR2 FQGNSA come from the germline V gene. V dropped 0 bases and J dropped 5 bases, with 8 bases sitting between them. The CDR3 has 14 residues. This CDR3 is CASSLAAAQNIQYF. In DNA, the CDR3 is TGTGCCAGCAGCTTAGCTGCGGCCCAAAACATTCAGTACTTC.

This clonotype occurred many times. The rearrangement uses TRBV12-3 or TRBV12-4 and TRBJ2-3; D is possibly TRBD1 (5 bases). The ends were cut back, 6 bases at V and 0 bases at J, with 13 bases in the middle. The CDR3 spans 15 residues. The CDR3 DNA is TGTGCCAGCAGCCAGGGTGCGGCTAGCACAGATACGCAGTATTTT. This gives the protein CASSQGAASTDTQYF.

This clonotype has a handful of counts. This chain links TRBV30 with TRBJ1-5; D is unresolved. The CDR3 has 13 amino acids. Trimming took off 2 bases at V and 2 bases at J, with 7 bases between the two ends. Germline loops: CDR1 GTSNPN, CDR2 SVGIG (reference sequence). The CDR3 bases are TGTGCCTGGAGTTATGTAGGCAATCAGCCCCAGCATTTT. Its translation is CAWSYVGNQPQHF.

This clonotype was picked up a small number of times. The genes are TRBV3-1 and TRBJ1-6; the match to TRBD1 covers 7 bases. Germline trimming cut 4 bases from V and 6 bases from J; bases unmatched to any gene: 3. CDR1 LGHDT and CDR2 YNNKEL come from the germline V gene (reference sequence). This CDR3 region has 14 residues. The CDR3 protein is CASSPGQFNSPLHF. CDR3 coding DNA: TGTGCCAGCAGCCCGGGACAGTTTAATTCACCCCTCCACTTT.

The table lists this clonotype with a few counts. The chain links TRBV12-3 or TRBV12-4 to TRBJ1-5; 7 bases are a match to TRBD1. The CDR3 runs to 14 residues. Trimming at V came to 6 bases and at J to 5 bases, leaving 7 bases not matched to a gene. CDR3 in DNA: TGTGCCAGCAGCGAGGGGGCAGGGCATCAGCCCCAGCATTTT. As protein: CASSEGAGHQPQHF.

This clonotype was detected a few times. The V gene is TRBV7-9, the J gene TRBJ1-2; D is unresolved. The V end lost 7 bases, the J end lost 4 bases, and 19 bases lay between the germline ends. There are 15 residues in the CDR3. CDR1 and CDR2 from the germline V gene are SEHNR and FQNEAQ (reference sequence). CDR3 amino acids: CASTYPQLESYGYTF. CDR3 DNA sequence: TGTGCCAGCACCTACCCCCAATTGGAAAGCTATGGCTACACCTTC.

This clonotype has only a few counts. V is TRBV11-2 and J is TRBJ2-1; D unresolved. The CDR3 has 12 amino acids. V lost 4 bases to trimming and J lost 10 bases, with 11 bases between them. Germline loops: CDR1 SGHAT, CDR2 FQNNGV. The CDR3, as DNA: TGTGCCAGCAGCTCCGGGTACGGGGAGCAGTTCTTC. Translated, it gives CASSSGYGEQFF.

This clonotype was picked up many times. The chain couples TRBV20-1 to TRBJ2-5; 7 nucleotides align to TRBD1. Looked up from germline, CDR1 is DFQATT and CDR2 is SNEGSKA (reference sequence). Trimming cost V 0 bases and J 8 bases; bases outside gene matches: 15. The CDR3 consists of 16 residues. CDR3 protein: CSARDRGMTGWGTQYF. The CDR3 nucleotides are TGCAGTGCTAGAGATCGGGGCATGACAGGGTGGGGTACCCAGTACTTC.

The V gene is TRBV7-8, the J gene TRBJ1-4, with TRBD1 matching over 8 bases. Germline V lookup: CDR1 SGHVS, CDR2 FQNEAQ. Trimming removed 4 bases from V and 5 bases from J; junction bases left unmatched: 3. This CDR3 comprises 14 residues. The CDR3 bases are TGTGCCAGCAGCTCAAGGACAGGGAATGAAAAACTGTTTTTT. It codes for CASSSRTGNEKLFF.

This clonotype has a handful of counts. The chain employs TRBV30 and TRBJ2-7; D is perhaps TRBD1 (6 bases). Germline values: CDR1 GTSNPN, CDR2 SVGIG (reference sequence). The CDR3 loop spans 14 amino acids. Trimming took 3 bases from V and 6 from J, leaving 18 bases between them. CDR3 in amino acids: CAWSEGGRGSEQYF. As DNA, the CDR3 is TGTGCCTGGAGCGAGGGCGGCAGGGGATCCGAGCAGTACTTC.

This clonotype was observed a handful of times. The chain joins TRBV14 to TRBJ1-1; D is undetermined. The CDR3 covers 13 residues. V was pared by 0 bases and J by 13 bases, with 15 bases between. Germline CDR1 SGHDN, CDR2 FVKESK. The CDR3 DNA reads TGTGCCAGCAGCCAAGATCGGGCAGGAAGTCTTTTCTTT. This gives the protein CASSQDRAGSLFF.